The present TCR beta chain was sequenced within a study of T cells in narcolepsy. This CDR3 is 14 amino acids long. CDR1 is KGHSH and CDR2 is LQKENI in the germline V gene. J gave up 9 bases and V 10 bases, and 16 bases lay outside the gene matches. Clones were sequenced by immunoSEQ multiplex PCR, and TCRdb holds only the in-frame ones, with some missing. The data contain 15,000 to 16,000 clones, less than 90% of them seen just once; the ten biggest clones take up approximately 40%. This receptor was taken from a human donor in good health. V and J are TRBV18 and TRBJ1-2; 8 bases fit TRBD1. The sample taken for sequencing was memory (CD45RA-) CD4+ T cells from blood. CDR3: CATAGTGDQKSYTF. The CDR3 bases are TGTGCCACCGCCGGGACAGGAGACCAGAAAAGCTACACCTTC.